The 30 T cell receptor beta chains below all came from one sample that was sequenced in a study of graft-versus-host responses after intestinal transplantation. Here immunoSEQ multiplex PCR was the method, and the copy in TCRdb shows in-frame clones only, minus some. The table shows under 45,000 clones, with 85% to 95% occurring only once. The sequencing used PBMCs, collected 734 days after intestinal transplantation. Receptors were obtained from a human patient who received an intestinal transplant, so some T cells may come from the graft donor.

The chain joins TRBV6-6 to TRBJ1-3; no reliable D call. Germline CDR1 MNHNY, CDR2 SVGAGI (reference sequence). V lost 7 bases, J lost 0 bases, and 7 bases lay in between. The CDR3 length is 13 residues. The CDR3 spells CASIENSGNTIYF. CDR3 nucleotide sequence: TGTGCCAGCATAGAGAACTCTGGAAACACCATATATTTT.

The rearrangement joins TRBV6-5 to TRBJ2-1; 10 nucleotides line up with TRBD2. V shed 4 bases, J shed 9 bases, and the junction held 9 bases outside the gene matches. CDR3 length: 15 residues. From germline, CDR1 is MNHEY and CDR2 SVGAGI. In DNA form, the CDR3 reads TGTGCCAGCAGTTTAGGCCTAGCGGGAGTAGGTGAGCAGTTCTTC. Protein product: CASSLGLAGVGEQFF.

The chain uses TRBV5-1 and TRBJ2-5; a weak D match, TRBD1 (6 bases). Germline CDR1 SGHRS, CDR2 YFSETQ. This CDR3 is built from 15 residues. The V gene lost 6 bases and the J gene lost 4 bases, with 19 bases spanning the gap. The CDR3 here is CASTPFLSGVETQYF. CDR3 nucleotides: TGCGCCAGCACCCCATTCTTGTCAGGGGTAGAGACCCAGTACTTC.

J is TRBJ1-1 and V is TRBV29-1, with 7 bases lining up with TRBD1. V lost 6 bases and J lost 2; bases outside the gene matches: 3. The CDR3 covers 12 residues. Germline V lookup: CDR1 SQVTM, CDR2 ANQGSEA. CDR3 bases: TGCAGCGTGACAGGGTTAAACACTGAAGCTTTCTTT. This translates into CSVTGLNTEAFF.

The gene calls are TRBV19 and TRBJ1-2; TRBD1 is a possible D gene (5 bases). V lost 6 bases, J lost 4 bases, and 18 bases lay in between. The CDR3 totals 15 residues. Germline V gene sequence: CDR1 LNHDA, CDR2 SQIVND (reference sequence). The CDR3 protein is CASRARDGVSYGYTF. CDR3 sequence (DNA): TGTGCCAGTAGGGCCCGGGACGGGGTATCCTATGGCTACACCTTC.

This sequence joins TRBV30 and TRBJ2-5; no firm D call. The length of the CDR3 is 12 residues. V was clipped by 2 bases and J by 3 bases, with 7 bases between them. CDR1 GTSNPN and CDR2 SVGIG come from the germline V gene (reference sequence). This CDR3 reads CAWSLWEETQYF. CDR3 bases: TGTGCCTGGAGTCTTTGGGAAGAGACCCAGTACTTC.

The CDR3 nucleotides read TGTGCCAGCAGTGAATTGGTTTACTCTGGAAACACCATATATTTT. As protein: CASSELVYSGNTIYF. The chain recombines TRBV6-1 with TRBJ1-3, with no clear D. This CDR3 comprises 15 residues. The germline V gene encodes CDR1 MNHNS and CDR2 SASEGT. V lost 2 bases to trimming and J lost 0 bases, with 8 bases between them.

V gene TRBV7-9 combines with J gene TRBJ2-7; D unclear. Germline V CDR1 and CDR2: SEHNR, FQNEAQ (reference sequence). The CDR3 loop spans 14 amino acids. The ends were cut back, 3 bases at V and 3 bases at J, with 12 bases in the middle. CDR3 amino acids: CASSFRKTLYEQYF. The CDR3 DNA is TGTGCCAGCAGCTTTAGGAAGACTCTCTACGAGCAGTACTTC.

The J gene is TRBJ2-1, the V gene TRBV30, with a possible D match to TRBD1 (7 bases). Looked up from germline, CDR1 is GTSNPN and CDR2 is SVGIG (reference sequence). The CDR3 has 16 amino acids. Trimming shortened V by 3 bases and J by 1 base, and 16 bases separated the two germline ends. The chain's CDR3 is CAWRLRGERSYNEQFF. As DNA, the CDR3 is TGTGCCTGGAGACTCAGGGGGGAGAGGTCCTACAATGAGCAGTTCTTC.

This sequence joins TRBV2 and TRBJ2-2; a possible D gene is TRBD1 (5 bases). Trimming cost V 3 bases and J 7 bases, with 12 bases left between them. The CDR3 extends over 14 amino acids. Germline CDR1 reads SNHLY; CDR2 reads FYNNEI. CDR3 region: CASSDQGRSGELFF. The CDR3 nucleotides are TGTGCCAGCAGTGACCAGGGAAGGAGCGGGGAGCTGTTTTTT.

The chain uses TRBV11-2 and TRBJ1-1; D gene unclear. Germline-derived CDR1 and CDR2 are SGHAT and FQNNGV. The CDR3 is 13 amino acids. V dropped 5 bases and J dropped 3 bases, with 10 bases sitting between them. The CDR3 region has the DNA TGTGCCAGCAGCCTCGGGATCGACACTGAAGCTTTCTTT. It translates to CASSLGIDTEAFF.

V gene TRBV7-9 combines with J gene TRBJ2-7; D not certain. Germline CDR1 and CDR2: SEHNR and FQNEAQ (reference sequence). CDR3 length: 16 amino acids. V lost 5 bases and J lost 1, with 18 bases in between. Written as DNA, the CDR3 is TGTGCCAGCAGCCCCCCCGGGCAGGTCAGGTCCTACGAGCAGTACTTC. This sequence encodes CASSPPGQVRSYEQYF.

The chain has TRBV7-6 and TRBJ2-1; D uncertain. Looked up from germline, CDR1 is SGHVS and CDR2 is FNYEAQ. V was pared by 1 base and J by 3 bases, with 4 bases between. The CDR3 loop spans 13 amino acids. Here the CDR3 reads CASSLGLYNEQFF. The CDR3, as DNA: TGTGCCAGCAGCTTAGGGCTCTACAATGAGCAGTTCTTC.

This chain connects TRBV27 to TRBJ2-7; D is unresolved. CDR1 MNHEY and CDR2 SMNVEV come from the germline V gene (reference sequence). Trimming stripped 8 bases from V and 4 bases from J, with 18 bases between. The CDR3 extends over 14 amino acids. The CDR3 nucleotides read TGTGCCAGCCGAGTGGGTAGAGAGAGGTACGAGCAGTACTTC. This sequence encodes CASRVGRERYEQYF.

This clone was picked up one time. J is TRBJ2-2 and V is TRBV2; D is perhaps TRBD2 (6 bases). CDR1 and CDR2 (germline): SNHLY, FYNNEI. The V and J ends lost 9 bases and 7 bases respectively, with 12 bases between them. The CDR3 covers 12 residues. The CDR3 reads CARRRASGELFF. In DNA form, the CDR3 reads TGTGCCAGGCGGAGGGCGAGCGGGGAGCTGTTTTTT.

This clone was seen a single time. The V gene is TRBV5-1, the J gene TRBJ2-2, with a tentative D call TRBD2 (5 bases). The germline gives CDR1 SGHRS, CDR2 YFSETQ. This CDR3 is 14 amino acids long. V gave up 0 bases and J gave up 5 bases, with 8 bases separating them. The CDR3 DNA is TGCGCCAGCAGCTTGGTGGACTCTACCGGGGAGCTGTTTTTT. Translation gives CASSLVDSTGELFF.

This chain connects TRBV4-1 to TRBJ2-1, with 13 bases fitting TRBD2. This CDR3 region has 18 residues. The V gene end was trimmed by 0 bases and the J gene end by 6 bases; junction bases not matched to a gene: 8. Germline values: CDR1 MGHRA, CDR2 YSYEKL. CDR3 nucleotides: TGCGCCAGCAGCCAAGAGGTAACCGGGACTAGCGGGATCAATGAGCAGTTCTTC. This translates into CASSQEVTGTSGINEQFF.

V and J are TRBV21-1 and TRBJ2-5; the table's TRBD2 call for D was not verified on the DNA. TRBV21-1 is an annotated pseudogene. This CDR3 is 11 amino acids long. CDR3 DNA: TGTGCCAGCGGCCCATTAGCCCCCCAGTACTTC. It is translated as CASGPLAPQYF.

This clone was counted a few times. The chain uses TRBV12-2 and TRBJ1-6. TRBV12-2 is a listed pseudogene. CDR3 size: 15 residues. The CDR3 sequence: CASRLPCQTRSPLHF. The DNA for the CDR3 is TGTGCAAGTCGCTTACCATGCCAGACCCGTTCACCCCTCCACTTT.

CDR3 residues: CASRSDINNEQFF. For the CDR3, the DNA is TGTGCCAGCAGGTCGGATATTAACAATGAGCAGTTCTTC. This chain links TRBV14 with TRBJ2-1; D gene unclear. CDR1 is SGHDN and CDR2 is FVKESK in the germline V gene. Trimming stripped 6 bases from V and 5 bases from J, with 11 bases between. The CDR3 runs to 13 residues.

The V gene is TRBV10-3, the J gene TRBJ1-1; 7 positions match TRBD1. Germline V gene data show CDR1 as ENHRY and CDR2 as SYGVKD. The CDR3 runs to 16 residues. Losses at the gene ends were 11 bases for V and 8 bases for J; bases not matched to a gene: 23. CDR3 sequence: CAAKRRADRAADEAFF. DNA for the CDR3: TGTGCCGCTAAGCGGCGGGCTGACAGGGCCGCCGACGAAGCTTTCTTT.

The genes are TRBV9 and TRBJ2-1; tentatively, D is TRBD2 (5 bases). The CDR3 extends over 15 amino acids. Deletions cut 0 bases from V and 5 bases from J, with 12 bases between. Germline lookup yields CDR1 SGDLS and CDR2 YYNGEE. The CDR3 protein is CASSVDGVPHNEQFF. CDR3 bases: TGTGCCAGCAGCGTAGACGGGGTACCCCACAATGAGCAGTTCTTC. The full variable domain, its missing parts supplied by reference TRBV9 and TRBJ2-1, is DSGVTQTPKHLITATGQRVTLRCSPRSGDLSVYWYQQSLDQGLQFLIQYYNGEERAKGNILERFSAQQFPDLHSELNLSSLELGDSALYFCASSVDGVPHNEQFFGPGTRLTVL.

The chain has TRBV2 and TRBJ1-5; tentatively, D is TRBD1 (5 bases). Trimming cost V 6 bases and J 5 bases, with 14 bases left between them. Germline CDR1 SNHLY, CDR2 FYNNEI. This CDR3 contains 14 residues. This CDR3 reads CASRRYEGYQPQHF. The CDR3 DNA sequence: TGTGCCAGCAGGCGATATGAGGGGTATCAGCCCCAGCATTTT.

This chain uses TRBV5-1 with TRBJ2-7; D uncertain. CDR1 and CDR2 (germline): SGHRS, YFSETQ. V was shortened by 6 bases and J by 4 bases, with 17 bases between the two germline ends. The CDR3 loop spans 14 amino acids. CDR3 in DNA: TGCGCCAGCACCGCAGCCGGGTCCTTGTACGAGCAGTACTTC. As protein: CASTAAGSLYEQYF.

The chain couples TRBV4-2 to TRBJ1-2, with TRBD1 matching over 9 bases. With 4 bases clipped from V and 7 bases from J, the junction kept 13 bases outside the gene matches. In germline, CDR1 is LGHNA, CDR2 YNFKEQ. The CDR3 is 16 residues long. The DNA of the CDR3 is TGTGCCAGCAGCCGAGACCTGGGACAGGGATTCTTTGGCTACACCTTC. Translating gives CASSRDLGQGFFGYTF.

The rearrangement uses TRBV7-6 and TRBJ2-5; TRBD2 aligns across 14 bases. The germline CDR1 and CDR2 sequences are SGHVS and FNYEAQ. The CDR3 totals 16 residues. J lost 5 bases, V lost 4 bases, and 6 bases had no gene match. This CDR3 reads CASSSGLAGGRETQYF. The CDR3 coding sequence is TGTGCCAGCAGCTCCGGACTAGCGGGGGGTCGGGAGACCCAGTACTTC.

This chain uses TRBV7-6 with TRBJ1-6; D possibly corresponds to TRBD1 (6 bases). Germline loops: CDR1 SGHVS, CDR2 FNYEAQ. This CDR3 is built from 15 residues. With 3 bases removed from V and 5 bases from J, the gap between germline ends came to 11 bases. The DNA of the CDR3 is TGTGCCAGCAGCTTTGGGACACTGGATAATTCACCCCTCCACTTT. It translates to CASSFGTLDNSPLHF.

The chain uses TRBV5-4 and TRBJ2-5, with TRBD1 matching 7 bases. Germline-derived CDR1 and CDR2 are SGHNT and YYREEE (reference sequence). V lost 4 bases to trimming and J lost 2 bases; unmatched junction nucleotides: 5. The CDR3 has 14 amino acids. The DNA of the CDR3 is TGTGCCAGCAGCATAGGGACAGATCAAGAGACCCAGTACTTC. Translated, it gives CASSIGTDQETQYF.

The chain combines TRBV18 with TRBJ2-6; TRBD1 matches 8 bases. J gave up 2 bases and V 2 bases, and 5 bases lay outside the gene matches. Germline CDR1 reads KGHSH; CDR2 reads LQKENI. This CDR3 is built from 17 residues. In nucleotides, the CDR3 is TGTGCCAGCTCACCAGTAGGACAGGGTGCTGGGGCCAACGTCCTGACTTTC. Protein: CASSPVGQGAGANVLTF.

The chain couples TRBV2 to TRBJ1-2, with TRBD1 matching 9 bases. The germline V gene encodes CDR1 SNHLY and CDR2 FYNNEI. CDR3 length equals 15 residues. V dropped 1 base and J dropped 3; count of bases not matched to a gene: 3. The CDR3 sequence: CASSEGTGADYGYTF. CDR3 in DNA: TGTGCCAGCAGTGAAGGGACAGGGGCTGACTATGGCTACACCTTC.